The present T cell receptor beta chain was sequenced within a study of PD-L1 blockade in urothelial cancer. Study information: Atezolizumab at 1,200 mg intravenously every 3 weeks was started by patients in about 2014. Analyses were performed on blood at 3 weeks after treatment start (the second dose) and at 6 weeks.

With 2 bases clipped from V and 4 bases from J, the junction kept 3 bases outside the gene matches. Germline loops: CDR1 SGHTS, CDR2 YDEGEE. This CDR3 is built from 14 residues. Each PCR contained spiked-in synthetic TCR analog templates. Sequencing was performed with immunoSEQ multiplex PCR; in TCRdb, only in-frame clones are kept and a portion is missing. The repertoire holds 40,000 to 60,000 clones, with around 80% as singletons. Time point reported: peripheral blood 6 weeks after treatment start. Source: PBMCs, taken around atezolizumab (anti-PD-L1) treatment. The genes are TRBV5-8 and TRBJ2-5, with 9 bases that match TRBD1. The sequence was obtained from a man aged 65 to 79 with urothelial cancer. The CDR3 coding sequence is TGTGCCAGCAGCTTACAGGGGGCGCGAGAGACCCAGTACTTC. Encoded protein: CASSLQGARETQYF.